A selection of T cell receptor beta chains follows, all from one sample in a study of blood T cell repertoires in COVID-19. Repertoires were generated with immunoSEQ multiplex PCR, while TCRdb's copy carries only in-frame clones and drops some. The table has 90,000 or so clones, around 88% seen once. The sequencing input was peripheral blood. The receptors stem from a woman aged 60-75 years with COVID-19, enrolled during active disease. The CDR3 runs from the conserved cysteine through the conserved F or W. A D gene is named only where the DNA matches it firmly. Only some rows state a clone size, as once, few, many or a class for expanded clones.

TRBV7-3	13	-	TRBJ1-1	TRBD1	CASSTGVNTEAFF	TGTGCCAGCAGCACAGGGGTGAACACTGAAGCTTTCTTT
TRBV7-2	15	-	TRBJ2-7	TRBD2	CASSPRTSLSYEQYF	TGTGCCAGCAGCCCCCGGACTAGCCTTTCCTACGAGCAGTACTTC
TRBV2	14	-	TRBJ2-7	TRBD2	CASREGLAGYEQYF	TGTGCCAGCAGGGAGGGACTAGCGGGATACGAGCAGTACTTC
TRBV4-2	15	-	TRBJ2-2	TRBD2	CASSQDLRGAGELFF	TGTGCCAGCAGCCAAGATCTCCGGGGGGCCGGGGAGCTGTTTTTT
TRBV7-2	12	few	TRBJ1-4	-	CASSSDREKLFF	TGTGCCAGCAGCTCCGACAGGGAAAAACTGTTTTTT
TRBV9	14	-	TRBJ2-6	-	CASGRGSGANVLTF	TGTGCCAGCGGCAGGGGATCTGGGGCCAACGTCCTGACTTTC
TRBV5-4	15	once	TRBJ1-1	-	CASRDIRARGTEAFF	TGTGCCAGTAGAGACATACGGGCCCGCGGGACTGAAGCTTTCTTT
TRBV5-1	14	-	TRBJ1-2	-	CASSSEPPVAGYTF	TGCGCCAGCAGCTCAGAACCCCCGGTAGCTGGCTACACCTTC
TRBV7-9	16	-	TRBJ2-5	TRBD1	CASSPTPGQPSETQYF	TGTGCCAGCAGCCCTACCCCGGGACAGCCCTCGGAGACCCAGTACTTC
TRBV6-5	16	-	TRBJ2-7	TRBD2	CASSYALAGGPYEQYF	TGTGCCAGCAGTTACGCCCTAGCGGGGGGCCCTTACGAGCAGTACTTC
TRBV6-5	15	-	TRBJ1-5	TRBD1	CASRLQGALSQPQHF	TGTGCCAGCAGACTACAGGGGGCGCTGAGTCAGCCCCAGCATTTT
TRBV6-2/TRBV6-3	13	-	TRBJ1-2	TRBD1	CASSQLQGNGYTF	TGTGCCAGCAGTCAATTACAGGGGAACGGCTACACCTTC
TRBV7-8	16	once	TRBJ1-5	TRBD1	CASSTRTGNSNQPQHF	TGTGCCAGCAGCACTAGGACAGGAAATAGCAATCAGCCCCAGCATTTT
TRBV21-1	15	-	TRBJ1-3	-	CASSKEGAPGNTIYF	TGTGCCAGCAGCAAAGAGGGGGCGCCCGGAAACACCATATATTTT
TRBV21-1	16	-	TRBJ2-6	-	CASSKEDRRQANVLTF	TGTGCCAGCAGCAAAGAGGACCGGAGGCAGGCCAACGTCCTGACTTTC
TRBV9	17	-	TRBJ2-2	TRBD2	CASSAGLAGGVTGELFF	TGTGCCAGCAGCGCGGGACTAGCGGGGGGAGTTACCGGGGAGCTGTTTTTT
TRBV3-1/TRBV3-2	13	-	TRBJ1-1	TRBD1	CASSKDRATEAFF	TGTGCCAGCTCCAAGGACAGGGCCACTGAAGCTTTCTTT
TRBV25-1	13	-	TRBJ2-5	TRBD2	CAARPLAEETQYF	TGTGCCGCTAGGCCCCTAGCGGAAGAGACCCAGTACTTC
TRBV10-3	16	few	TRBJ2-2	-	CAIAPPNREKHGELFF	TGTGCCATCGCCCCACCAAACAGGGAAAAGCACGGGGAGCTGTTTTTT
TRBV5-1	13	-	TRBJ2-2	-	CASSFGSAGELFF	TGCGCCAGCAGCTTCGGGTCCGCCGGGGAGCTGTTTTTT
TRBV15	16	-	TRBJ1-5	-	CATSRGFTDSNQPQHF	TGTGCCACCAGCAGAGGCTTTACAGATAGCAATCAGCCCCAGCATTTT
TRBV29-1	13	-	TRBJ1-5	TRBD1	CSVRQGMFQPQHF	TGCAGCGTTCGACAGGGGATGTTCCAGCCCCAGCATTTT
TRBV19	14	-	TRBJ2-5	TRBD1	CASSRGQDGETQYF	TGTGCCAGTAGTAGAGGACAGGACGGGGAGACCCAGTACTTC
TRBV3-1/TRBV3-2	17	-	TRBJ2-2	-	CASSQDSRSGFHGELFF	TGTGCCAGCAGCCAAGATAGTCGATCCGGGTTTCACGGGGAGCTGTTTTTT
TRBV19	16	-	TRBJ2-5	TRBD1	CASSSVVQGAGETQYF	TGTGCCAGTAGTAGCGTCGTACAGGGGGCCGGAGAGACCCAGTACTTC
TRBV19	12	-	TRBJ1-3	-	CASPGEGNTIYF	TGTGCCAGCCCGGGGGAGGGAAACACCATATATTTT
TRBV19	15	once	TRBJ2-7	-	CASSSRDTGPYEQYF	TGTGCCAGTAGCTCACGGGACACCGGGCCCTACGAGCAGTACTTC
TRBV7-6	15	-	TRBJ1-2	TRBD1	CASSSPDRGLSGYTF	TGTGCCAGCAGCTCCCCGGACAGGGGGCTAAGTGGCTACACCTTC
TRBV2	15	-	TRBJ2-7	TRBD1	CASSDGRDSSYEQYF	TGTGCCAGCAGTGACGGAAGGGACAGCTCCTACGAGCAGTACTTC
TRBV4-3	15	-	TRBJ2-5	-	CASSQDYYSKKTQYF	TGCGCCAGCAGCCAAGATTATTACAGTAAGAAGACCCAGTACTTC
TRBV27	16	-	TRBJ1-6	TRBD1	CASSLSQGTVNSPLHF	TGTGCCAGCAGTTTATCCCAAGGGACAGTAAATTCACCCCTCCACTTT
TRBV5-1	16	-	TRBJ2-5	TRBD2	CASSSTSGGAQGTQYF	TGCGCCAGCAGCTCCACTAGCGGGGGGGCCCAGGGGACCCAGTACTTC
TRBV7-6	16	-	TRBJ2-1	TRBD2	CASSLGASGGYNEQFF	TGTGCCAGCAGCTTAGGGGCTAGCGGGGGCTACAATGAGCAGTTCTTC
TRBV7-8	17	-	TRBJ1-5	TRBD1	CASSLLGTGGSNQPQHF	TGTGCCAGCAGCTTACTAGGGACAGGGGGTAGCAATCAGCCCCAGCATTTT
TRBV7-2	15	few	TRBJ2-1	TRBD2	CASSFGTSGLGEQFF	TGTGCCAGCAGCTTCGGGACTAGCGGCCTCGGTGAGCAGTTCTTC
TRBV6-5	13	-	TRBJ2-3	-	CASRRPGHNTQYF	TGTGCCAGCAGGAGACCGGGACATAATACGCAGTATTTT
TRBV7-2	13	-	TRBJ2-7	-	CASSPTTGYEQYF	TGTGCCAGCAGCCCTACAACAGGCTACGAGCAGTACTTC
TRBV7-8	15	-	TRBJ1-2	TRBD1	CASSMDSGQIYGYTF	TGTGCCAGCAGCATGGACTCGGGACAGATCTATGGCTACACCTTC
TRBV6-2/TRBV6-3	16	-	TRBJ2-2	TRBD1	CASSYLGQGNTGELFF	TGTGCCAGCAGTTACTTGGGACAGGGGAACACCGGGGAGCTGTTTTTT
TRBV7-8	15	-	TRBJ1-4	-	CASSLGAPQYEKLFF	TGTGCCAGCAGCTTAGGGGCCCCACAGTATGAAAAACTGTTTTTT
TRBV11-2	15	-	TRBJ2-7	TRBD1	CASSLGTGGSYEQYF	TGTGCCAGCAGCTTAGGGACAGGGGGATCCTACGAGCAGTACTTC
TRBV27	16	-	TRBJ2-1	-	CASHPGGGPVGNEQFF	TGTGCCAGCCATCCCGGAGGGGGCCCGGTGGGGAATGAGCAGTTCTTC